The clone carrying this TCR beta chain was found a few times. The antigen is undetermined. At residue 10, the TCRdb protein and translated DNA are inconsistent; the protein given comes from the DNA. Mouse germline and gene names are used. The read ends 3 residues shy of where the CDR3 ends; the end is completed using the germline J gene. This entry belongs to a study of CD8+ T cells in alopecia areata. Study summary: Recipients were approximately 7-10-week-old female C3H/HeJ mice grafted with skin from roughly 6-12-month-old C3H/HeJ donors with spontaneous alopecia. Study conclusions and caveats: Lesional scalp displayed greater clonality than normal scalp, most notably in alopecia totalis/universalis. Between patients, shared TCR sequences were less clear than in mice. This was possibly due in part to HLA diversity in the patient population.

RNA extraction was followed by reverse transcription into cDNA, which acted as the sequencing template. The table came from immunoSEQ multiplex PCR; TCRdb's copy has only in-frame clones and leaves some out. The repertoire consists of about 120,000 clones, none detected only once. With 6 bases removed from V and 4 bases from J, the gap between germline ends came to 10 bases. Per germline, CDR1 NSQYPW and CDR2 LRSPGD (reference sequence). The CDR3 is 13 amino acids. The material sequenced was lesional skin. The clonotype comes from a C3H/HeJ mouse with alopecia areata. MHC haplotype of the mouse line: H2-k. The chain couples TRBV1 to TRBJ1-3; D is possibly TRBD1 (6 bases). The CDR3 reads CTCSPGVGNTLYF. CDR3 bases read: TGCACCTGCAGCCCAGGGGTCGGAAATACG.